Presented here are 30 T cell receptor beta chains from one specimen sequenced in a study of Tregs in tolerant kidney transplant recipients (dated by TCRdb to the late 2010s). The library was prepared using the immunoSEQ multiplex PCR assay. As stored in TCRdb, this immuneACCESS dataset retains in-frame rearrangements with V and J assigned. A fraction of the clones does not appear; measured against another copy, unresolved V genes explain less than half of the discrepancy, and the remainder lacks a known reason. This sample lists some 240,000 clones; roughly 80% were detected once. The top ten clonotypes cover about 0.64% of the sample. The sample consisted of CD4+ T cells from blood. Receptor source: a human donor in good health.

This CDR3 reads CASSLATMLRDTAYEQYF. In DNA form, the CDR3 reads TGCGCCAGCAGCCTGGCCACGATGCTCCGGGACACCGCCTACGAGCAGTACTTC. The J gene is TRBJ2-7, the V gene TRBV5-1, with a weak D call TRBD1 (6 bases). Trimming stripped 4 bases from V and 2 bases from J, with 25 bases between. Germline loops: CDR1 SGHRS, CDR2 YFSETQ. The CDR3 spans 18 residues.

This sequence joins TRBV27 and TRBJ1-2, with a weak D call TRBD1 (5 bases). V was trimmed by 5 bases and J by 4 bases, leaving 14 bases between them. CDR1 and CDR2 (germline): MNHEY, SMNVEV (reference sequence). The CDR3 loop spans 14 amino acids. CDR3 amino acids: CASSTNRNTYGYTF. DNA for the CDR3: TGTGCCAGCAGTACAAACAGGAACACCTATGGCTACACCTTC.

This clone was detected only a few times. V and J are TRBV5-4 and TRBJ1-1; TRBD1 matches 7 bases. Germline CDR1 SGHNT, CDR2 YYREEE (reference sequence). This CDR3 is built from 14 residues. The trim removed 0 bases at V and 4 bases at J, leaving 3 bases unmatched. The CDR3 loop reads CASSLGQGPTEAFF. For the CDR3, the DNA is TGTGCCAGCAGCTTGGGACAGGGTCCCACTGAAGCTTTCTTT.

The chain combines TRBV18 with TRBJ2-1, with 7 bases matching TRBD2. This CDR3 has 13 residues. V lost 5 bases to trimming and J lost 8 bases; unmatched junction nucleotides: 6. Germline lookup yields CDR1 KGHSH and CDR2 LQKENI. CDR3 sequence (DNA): TGTGCCAGCTCAAGCGGGATTGGCGATGAGCAGTTCTTC. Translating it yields CASSSGIGDEQFF.

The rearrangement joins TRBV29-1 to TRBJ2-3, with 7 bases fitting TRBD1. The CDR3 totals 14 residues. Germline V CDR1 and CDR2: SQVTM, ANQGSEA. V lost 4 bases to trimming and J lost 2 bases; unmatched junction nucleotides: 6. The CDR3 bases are TGCAGCGTTGTCCGGACAGGATACACAGATACGCAGTATTTT. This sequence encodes CSVVRTGYTDTQYF.

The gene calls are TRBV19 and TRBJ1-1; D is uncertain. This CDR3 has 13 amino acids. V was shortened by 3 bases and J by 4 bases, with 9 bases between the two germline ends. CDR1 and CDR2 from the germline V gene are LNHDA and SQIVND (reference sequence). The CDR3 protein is CASSIRGATEAFF. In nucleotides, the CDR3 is TGTGCCAGTAGTATTCGGGGAGCCACTGAAGCTTTCTTT.

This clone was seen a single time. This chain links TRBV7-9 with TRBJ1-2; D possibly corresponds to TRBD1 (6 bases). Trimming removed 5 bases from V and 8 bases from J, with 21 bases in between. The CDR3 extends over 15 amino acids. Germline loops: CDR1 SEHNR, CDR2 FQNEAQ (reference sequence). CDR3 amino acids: CASSRDRQDKEGYTF. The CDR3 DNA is TGTGCCAGCAGCCGAGATCGACAGGATAAGGAGGGCTACACCTTC.

CDR3 bases: TGTGCCAGCTCACCAAGTTATACGCAGTATTTT. This translates into CASSPSYTQYF. V is TRBV18 and J is TRBJ2-3, with D unclear. This CDR3 spans 11 amino acids. V shed 2 bases and J shed 7 bases, with 4 bases lying between them. Germline V gene data show CDR1 as KGHSH and CDR2 as LQKENI.

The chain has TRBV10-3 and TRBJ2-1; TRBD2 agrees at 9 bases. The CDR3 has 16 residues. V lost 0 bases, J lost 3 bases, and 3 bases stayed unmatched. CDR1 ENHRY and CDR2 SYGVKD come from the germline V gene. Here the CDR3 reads CAISESAGGNYNEQFF. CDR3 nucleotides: TGTGCCATCAGTGAGTCGGCGGGGGGGAACTACAATGAGCAGTTCTTC.

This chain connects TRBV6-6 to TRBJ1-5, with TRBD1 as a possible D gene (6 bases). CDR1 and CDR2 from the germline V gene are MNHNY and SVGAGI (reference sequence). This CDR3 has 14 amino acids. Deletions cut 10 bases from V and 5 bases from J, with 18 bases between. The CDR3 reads CATLNGGAHQPQHF. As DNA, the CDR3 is TGTGCCACCTTAAACGGGGGGGCCCATCAGCCCCAGCATTTT.

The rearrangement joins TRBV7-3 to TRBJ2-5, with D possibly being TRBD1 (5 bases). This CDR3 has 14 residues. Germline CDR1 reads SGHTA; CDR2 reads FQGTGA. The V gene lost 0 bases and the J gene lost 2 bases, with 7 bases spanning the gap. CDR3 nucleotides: TGTGCCAGCAGCTTAACGAACAGGCAAGAGACCCAGTACTTC. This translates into CASSLTNRQETQYF.

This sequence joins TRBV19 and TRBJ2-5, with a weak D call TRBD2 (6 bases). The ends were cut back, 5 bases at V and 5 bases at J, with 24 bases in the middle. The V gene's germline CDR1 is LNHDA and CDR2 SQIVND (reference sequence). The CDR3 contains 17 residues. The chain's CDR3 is CASSAKGFQDRGETQYF. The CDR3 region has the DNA TGTGCCAGTAGTGCAAAGGGATTCCAGGATCGGGGGGAGACCCAGTACTTC.

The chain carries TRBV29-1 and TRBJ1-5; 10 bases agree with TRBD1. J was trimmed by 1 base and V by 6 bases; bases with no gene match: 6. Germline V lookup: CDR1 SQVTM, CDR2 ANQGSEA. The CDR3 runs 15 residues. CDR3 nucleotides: TGCAGCGTGGGAACGGGACAGGGGAGCAATCAGCCCCAGCATTTT. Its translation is CSVGTGQGSNQPQHF.

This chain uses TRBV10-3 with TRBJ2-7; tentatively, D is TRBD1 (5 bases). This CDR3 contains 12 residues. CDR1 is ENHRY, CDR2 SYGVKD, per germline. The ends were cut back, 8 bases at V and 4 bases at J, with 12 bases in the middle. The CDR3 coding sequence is TGTGCCATCGGGATCAGGGTGTACGAGCAGTACTTC. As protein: CAIGIRVYEQYF.

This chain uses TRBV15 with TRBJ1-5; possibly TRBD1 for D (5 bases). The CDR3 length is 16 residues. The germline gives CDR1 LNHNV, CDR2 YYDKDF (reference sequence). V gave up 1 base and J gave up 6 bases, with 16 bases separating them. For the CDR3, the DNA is TGTGCCACCAGCAGAGGTGGGACTCCGGTAAGTCAGCCCCAGCATTTT. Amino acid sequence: CATSRGGTPVSQPQHF.

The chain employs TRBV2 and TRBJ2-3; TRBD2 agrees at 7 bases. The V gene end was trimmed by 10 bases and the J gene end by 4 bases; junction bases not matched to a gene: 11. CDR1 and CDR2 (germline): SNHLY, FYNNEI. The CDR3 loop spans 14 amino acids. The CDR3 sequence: CATSPGGSSDTQYF. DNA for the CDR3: TGTGCCACTTCACCGGGCGGGAGCTCAGATACGCAGTATTTT.

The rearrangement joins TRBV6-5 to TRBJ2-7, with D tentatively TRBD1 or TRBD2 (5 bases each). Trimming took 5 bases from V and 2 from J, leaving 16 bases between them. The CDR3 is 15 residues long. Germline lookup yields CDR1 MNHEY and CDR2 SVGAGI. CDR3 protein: CASSAAGSRAYEQYF. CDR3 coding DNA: TGTGCCAGCAGTGCTGCAGGGAGTCGAGCCTACGAGCAGTACTTC.

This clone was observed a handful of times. In DNA, the CDR3 is TGTGCCAGCAGCTTGGCCGGACAGGGTTACACCGGGGAGCTGTTTTTT. This gives the protein CASSLAGQGYTGELFF. The chain couples TRBV5-4 to TRBJ2-2; 8 bases are shared with TRBD1. The CDR3 is 16 amino acids. Unmatched junction bases numbered 4, after V lost 0 bases and J lost 3 bases. Per germline, CDR1 SGHNT and CDR2 YYREEE (reference sequence). The full variable domain, with the rest looked up from reference TRBV5-4 and TRBJ2-2, is ETGVTQSPTHLIKTRGQQVTLRCSSQSGHNTVSWYQQALGQGPQFIFQYYREEENGRGNFPPRFSGLQFPNYSSELNVNALELDDSALYLCASSLAGQGYTGELFFGEGSRLTVL.

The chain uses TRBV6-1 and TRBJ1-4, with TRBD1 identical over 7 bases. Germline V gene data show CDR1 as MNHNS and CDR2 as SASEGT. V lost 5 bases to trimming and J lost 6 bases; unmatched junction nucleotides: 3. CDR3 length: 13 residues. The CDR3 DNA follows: TGTGCCAGCAGTAGGGACAGAGATGAAAAACTGTTTTTT. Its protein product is CASSRDRDEKLFF.

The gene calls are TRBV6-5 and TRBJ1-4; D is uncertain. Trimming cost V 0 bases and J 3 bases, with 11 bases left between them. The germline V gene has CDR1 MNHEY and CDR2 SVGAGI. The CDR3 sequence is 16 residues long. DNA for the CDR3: TGTGCCAGCAGTTACTCGGGTCGGCAGCCTAATGAAAAACTGTTTTTT. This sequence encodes CASSYSGRQPNEKLFF.

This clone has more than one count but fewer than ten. DNA for the CDR3: TGTGCCAGCAGCACAGGGACAGGGGGCGGAAACACCATATATTTT. Translating gives CASSTGTGGGNTIYF. This rearrangement joins TRBV7-9 to TRBJ1-3; TRBD1 matches at 12 bases. V lost 5 bases, J lost 4 bases, and 3 bases stayed unmatched. There are 15 residues in the CDR3. Germline assignment: CDR1 SEHNR and CDR2 FQNEAQ (reference sequence).

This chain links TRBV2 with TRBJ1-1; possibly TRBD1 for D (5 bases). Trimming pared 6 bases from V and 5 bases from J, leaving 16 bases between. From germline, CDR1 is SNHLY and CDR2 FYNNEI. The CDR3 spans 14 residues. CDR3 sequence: CASRDSWADTEAFF. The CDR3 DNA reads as TGTGCCAGCAGAGACAGTTGGGCCGATACTGAAGCTTTCTTT.

The CDR3 sequence is CASSLATGGIGETQYF. CDR3 DNA sequence: TGTGCCAGCAGCTTAGCGACAGGGGGCATTGGGGAGACCCAGTACTTC. The J gene is TRBJ2-5, the V gene TRBV7-8; 10 nucleotides line up with TRBD1. Germline V gene sequence: CDR1 SGHVS, CDR2 FQNEAQ. The V segment lost 0 bases and the J segment 5 bases; nucleotides outside the gene matches: 6. The CDR3 covers 16 residues.

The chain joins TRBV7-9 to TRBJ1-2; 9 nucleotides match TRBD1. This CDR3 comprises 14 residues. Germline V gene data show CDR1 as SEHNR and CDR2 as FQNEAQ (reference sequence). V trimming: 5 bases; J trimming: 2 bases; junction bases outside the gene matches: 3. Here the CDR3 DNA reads TGTGCCAGCAGCCGTGGACAGGGGAACTATGGCTACACCTTC. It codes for CASSRGQGNYGYTF.

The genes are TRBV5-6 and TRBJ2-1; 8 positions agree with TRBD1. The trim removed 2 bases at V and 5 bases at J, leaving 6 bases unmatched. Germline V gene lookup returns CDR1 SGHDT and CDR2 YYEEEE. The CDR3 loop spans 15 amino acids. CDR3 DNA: TGTGCCAGCAGCTTCTCAGGACAGGGCAACAATGAGCAGTTCTTC. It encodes CASSFSGQGNNEQFF.

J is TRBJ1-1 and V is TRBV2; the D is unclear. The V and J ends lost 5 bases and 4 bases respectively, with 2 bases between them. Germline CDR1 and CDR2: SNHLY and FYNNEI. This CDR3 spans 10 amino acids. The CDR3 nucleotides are TGTGCCAGCAGTCTCACTGAAGCTTTCTTT. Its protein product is CASSLTEAFF.

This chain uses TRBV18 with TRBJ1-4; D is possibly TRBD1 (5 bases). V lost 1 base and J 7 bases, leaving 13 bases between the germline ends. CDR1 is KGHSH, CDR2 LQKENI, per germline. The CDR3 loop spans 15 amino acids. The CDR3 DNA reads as TGTGCCAGCTCACCACAGGGGAGGACGGGTGAAAAACTGTTTTTT. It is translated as CASSPQGRTGEKLFF. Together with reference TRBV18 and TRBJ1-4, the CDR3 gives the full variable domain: NAGVMQNPRHLVRRRGQEARLRCSPMKGHSHVYWYRQLPEEGLKFMVYLQKENIIDESGMPKERFSAEFPKEGPSILRIQQVVRGDSAAYFCASSPQGRTGEKLFFGSGTQLSVL.

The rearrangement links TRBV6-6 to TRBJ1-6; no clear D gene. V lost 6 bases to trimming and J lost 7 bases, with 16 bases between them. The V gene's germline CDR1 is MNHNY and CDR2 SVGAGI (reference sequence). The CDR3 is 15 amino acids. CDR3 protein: CASSFVVGPNSPLHF. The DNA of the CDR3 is TGTGCCAGCAGCTTCGTTGTAGGGCCAAATTCACCCCTCCACTTT.

The CDR3 loop reads CASRPSGGPYEQYF. For the CDR3, the DNA is TGTGCCAGCAGACCTAGCGGGGGGCCCTACGAGCAGTACTTC. The chain uses TRBV7-9 and TRBJ2-7; 11 bases align to TRBD2. CDR3 length: 14 residues. Trimming took 6 bases from V and 2 from J; bases not matched to a gene: 3. Germline CDR1 SEHNR, CDR2 FQNEAQ (reference sequence).

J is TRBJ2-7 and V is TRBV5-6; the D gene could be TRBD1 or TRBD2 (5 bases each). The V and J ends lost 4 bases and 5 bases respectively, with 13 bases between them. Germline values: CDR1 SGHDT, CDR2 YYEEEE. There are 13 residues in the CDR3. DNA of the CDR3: TGTGCCAGCAGCAAGGGACCTTTCAACGAGCAGTACTTC. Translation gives CASSKGPFNEQYF. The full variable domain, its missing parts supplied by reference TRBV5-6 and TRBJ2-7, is DAGVTQSPTHLIKTRGQQVTLRCSPKSGHDTVSWYQQALGQGPQFIFQYYEEEERQRGNFPDRFSGHQFPNYSSELNVNALLLGDSALYLCASSKGPFNEQYFGPGTRLTVT.